This TCR beta chain derives from a study of blood T cell repertoires in COVID-19. Across the whole study: The analysed material was cDNA or gDNA that came from T cells, B-cell-depleted T cells, or PBMCs.

The CDR3 contains 18 residues. Germline CDR1 SGHAT, CDR2 FQNNGV. V was clipped by 3 bases and J by 4 bases; unmatched bases: 13. A single count supports this clone. Original processing methods: By means of reference gene primer amplification, nucleated cell counts were estimated. Produced via immunoSEQ multiplex PCR; TCRdb's table is partial and in-frame only. V, J and clone size derive from that table, while D and trimming were established from the DNA sequence. Of some 37,000 clones detected, roughly nine tenths appear once; the ten largest clones hold under 5%. The receptor's source is a human donor in a cohort sampled during active COVID-19. The specimen sequenced was peripheral blood. The chain employs TRBV11-2 and TRBJ2-2; 8 nucleotides align to TRBD2. The CDR3, as DNA: TGTGCCAGCAGCTTCTTGACGGGAGGGGGGCGAGGCACCGGGGAGCTGTTTTTT. Residues: CASSFLTGGGRGTGELFF.